Below are 13 T cell receptor beta chains sequenced from a single sample in a study of T cells in Graves' hyperthyroidism and ophthalmopathy. From RNA transcripts, TCR beta CDR3 regions were amplified. Initially, a first-round RT-PCR of the TCR CDR3 employed the HTBI primer set. TCRdb itself ran the multiplex PCR reads through MiXCR, one entry per CDR3 protein. The sample consists of a few hundred thousand distinct CDR3 sequences, 25% of them appearing once. Input material: blood. Source of these receptors: a man aged 45-65 years with Graves' hyperthyroidism.

This clonotype occurred many times. J is TRBJ2-2 and V is TRBV12-3 or TRBV12-4; TRBD1 matches at 10 bases. CDR3 length: 15 residues. J lost 4 bases, V lost 6 bases, and 5 bases had no gene match. The CDR3 DNA reads as TGTGCCAGCAGCCCCTGGGACAGGGGCACCGGGGAGCTGTTTTTT. This codes for CASSPWDRGTGELFF.

The chain carries TRBV6-5 and TRBJ2-2; D might be TRBD1 (5 bases). Trimming shortened V by 4 bases and J by 0 bases, and 9 bases separated the two germline ends. This CDR3 contains 15 residues. Germline V lookup: CDR1 MNHEY, CDR2 SVGAGI. The CDR3 DNA reads TGTGCCAGCAGTTTCGACAGCTCGAACACCGGGGAGCTGTTTTTT. This gives the protein CASSFDSSNTGELFF.

There are a few counts of this clonotype. The CDR3 spells CASTDRGTSGRALSTDTQYF. In DNA, the CDR3 is TGTGCCAGTACCGATCGCGGGACTAGCGGGAGGGCCCTGAGCACAGATACGCAGTATTTT. This rearrangement joins TRBV19 to TRBJ2-3; 16 bases are shared with TRBD2. J was trimmed by 0 bases and V by 7 bases; bases with no gene match: 13. Germline V CDR1 and CDR2: LNHDA, SQIVND (reference sequence). CDR3 size: 20 residues.

This clonotype showed up just once. A read error may explain this, as a much larger clone is one base away. V usage is TRBV5-1 and J usage is TRBJ1-2; 7 bases map to TRBD1. CDR1 SGHRS and CDR2 YFSETQ come from the germline V gene. The CDR3 runs to 13 residues. The CDR3 region is CASSRDSSYGCTF. The CDR3 coding sequence is TGCGCCAGCAGCCGGGACAGTAGCTATGGCTGCACCTTC.

This clonotype was seen a handful of times. The V and J genes are TRBV12-3 or TRBV12-4 and TRBJ2-3, with D perhaps given as TRBD1 or TRBD2 (6 bases each). Trimming shortened V by 5 bases and J by 2 bases, and 8 bases separated the two germline ends. The CDR3 contains 13 residues. This chain's CDR3 is CASSRGLTDTQYF. The DNA of the CDR3 is TGTGCCAGCAGTCGGGGGCTCACAGATACGCAGTATTTT.

The sample holds a few counts of this clonotype. The chain is built from TRBV27 and TRBJ2-7, with 9 bases that match TRBD2. V dropped 3 bases and J dropped 6; count of bases not matched to a gene: 6. The CDR3 sequence is 14 residues long. In germline, CDR1 is MNHEY, CDR2 SMNVEV (reference sequence). DNA of the CDR3: TGTGCCAGCAGTTTCGCGGGAGGGCCGGGCGAGCAGTACTTC. It yields the protein CASSFAGGPGEQYF.

The V call is TRBV11-2, the J call TRBJ1-2; 8 nucleotides agree with TRBD1. Germline CDR1 and CDR2: SGHAT and FQNNGV. This CDR3 is built from 15 residues. With 3 bases clipped from V and 4 bases from J, the junction kept 7 bases outside the gene matches. CDR3 sequence (DNA): TGTGCCAGCAGCTTCGGACAGGGCCAAGGCTATGGCTACACCTTC. Translating it yields CASSFGQGQGYGYTF.

The CDR3 nucleotides are TGCGCCAGCAGCCAAGGTCTCAGTTTGAACACTGAAGCTTTCTTT. Protein product: CASSQGLSLNTEAFF. This chain connects TRBV4-1 to TRBJ1-1; D is ambiguous. Trimming stripped 1 base from V and 0 bases from J, with 9 bases between. The CDR3 is 15 amino acids. Germline assignment: CDR1 MGHRA and CDR2 YSYEKL.

The V gene is TRBV28, the J gene TRBJ1-2; D is unresolved. This CDR3 spans 13 amino acids. V lost 3 bases, J lost 3 bases, and 8 bases lay in between. Germline V gene data show CDR1 as MDHEN and CDR2 as SYDVKM. The CDR3 sequence: CASSLWQDYGYTF. In nucleotides, the CDR3 is TGTGCCAGCAGTTTGTGGCAGGACTATGGCTACACCTTC.

This clonotype was seen a few times. The V and J genes are TRBV7-9 and TRBJ1-1, with a weak D call TRBD1 (5 bases). Between the trimmed V and J ends, which lost 1 base and 5 bases, there was a span of 17 bases. The CDR3 sequence is 16 residues long. Germline CDR1 is SEHNR and CDR2 is FQNEAQ (reference sequence). In DNA form, the CDR3 reads TGTGCCAGCAGCTTAGGGGGGATAAACACGGGAACTGAAGCTTTCTTT. Residues: CASSLGGINTGTEAFF.

The chain has TRBV10-3 and TRBJ1-2; D may be TRBD1 (6 bases). V was shortened by 6 bases and J by 5 bases, with 19 bases between the two germline ends. The CDR3 has 15 amino acids. CDR1 is ENHRY, CDR2 SYGVKD, per germline. The CDR3 DNA reads as TGTGCCATCAGCCCGGACAGAGAATTGGGTTATGGCTACACCTTC. This gives the protein CAISPDRELGYGYTF.

The rearrangement links TRBV6-2 or TRBV6-3 to TRBJ1-6; possible D gene TRBD1, 6 bases. The V gene lost 6 bases and the J gene lost 0 bases, with 15 bases spanning the gap. CDR1 MNHEY and CDR2 SVGEGT come from the germline V gene. The CDR3 covers 17 residues. CDR3 residues: CASSQGTKSSYNSPLHF. The CDR3 DNA reads TGTGCCAGCAGCCAAGGGACAAAGAGCTCCTATAATTCACCCCTCCACTTT.

About this clonotype: This may come from a read error, since a much larger clone is one base off. The rearrangement uses TRBV7-2 and TRBJ2-7; 7 bases are a match to TRBD1. Germline lookup yields CDR1 SGHTA and CDR2 FQGNSA. With V trimmed by 5 bases and J by 4 bases, 11 bases remained unmatched. The CDR3 sequence is 15 residues long. CDR3 amino acids: CASSLPQGMDYEQYF. As DNA, the CDR3 is TGTGCCAGCAGCCTTCCACAGGGGATGGATTACGAGCAGTACTTC.